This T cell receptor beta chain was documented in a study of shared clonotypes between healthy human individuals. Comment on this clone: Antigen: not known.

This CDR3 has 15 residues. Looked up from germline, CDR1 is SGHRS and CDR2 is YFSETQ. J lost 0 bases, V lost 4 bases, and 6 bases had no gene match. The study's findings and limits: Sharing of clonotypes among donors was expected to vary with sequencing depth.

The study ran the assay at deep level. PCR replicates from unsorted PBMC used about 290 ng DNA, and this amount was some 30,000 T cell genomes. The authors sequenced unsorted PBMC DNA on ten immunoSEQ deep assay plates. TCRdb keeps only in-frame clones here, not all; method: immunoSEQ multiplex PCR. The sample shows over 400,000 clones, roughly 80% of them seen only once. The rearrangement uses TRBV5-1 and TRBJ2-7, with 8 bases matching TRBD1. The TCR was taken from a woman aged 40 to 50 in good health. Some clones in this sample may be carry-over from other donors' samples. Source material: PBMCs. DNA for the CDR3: TGCGCCAGCAGCACACGACAGGGGAGCTCCTACGAGCAGTACTTC. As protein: CASSTRQGSSYEQYF.